This TCR beta chain is drawn from a study of blood T cell repertoires in COVID-19. Trimming took off 0 bases at V and 4 bases at J, with 3 bases between the two ends. CDR3 size: 12 residues. Germline CDR1 MNHEY, CDR2 SMNVEV (reference sequence). Per the authors' pipeline: Amplification with reference gene primers provided the estimates of nucleated cell counts. This table comes from immunoSEQ multiplex PCR, and its TCRdb copy is limited to in-frame clones, with some not included. V and J calls and clone size follow that table, whereas D and trimming were derived from the DNA. The table records around 470,000 clones, 89% of them present only once. Turning to this clone: Other nucleotide sequences from this sample produce the same CDR3.

Sequencing used peripheral blood. The chain recombines TRBV27 with TRBJ2-5; D ambiguous. This TCR was recovered from a young man with COVID-19, enrolled during active disease. The CDR3 bases are TGTGCCAGCAGTTTATCCGGAGAGACCCAGTACTTC. This sequence encodes CASSLSGETQYF.